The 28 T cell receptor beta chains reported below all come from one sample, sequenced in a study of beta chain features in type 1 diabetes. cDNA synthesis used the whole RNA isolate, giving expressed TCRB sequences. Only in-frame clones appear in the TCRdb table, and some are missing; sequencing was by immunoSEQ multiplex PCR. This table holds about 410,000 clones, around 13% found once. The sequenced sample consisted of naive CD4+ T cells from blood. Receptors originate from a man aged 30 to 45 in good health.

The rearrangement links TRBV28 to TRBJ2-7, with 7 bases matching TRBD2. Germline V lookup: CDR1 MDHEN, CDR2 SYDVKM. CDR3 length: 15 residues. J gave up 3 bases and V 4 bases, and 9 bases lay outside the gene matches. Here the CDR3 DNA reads TGTGCCAGCAGTTCGCTGGGGCTAGCGGACTACGAGCAGTACGTC. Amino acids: CASSSLGLADYEQYV.

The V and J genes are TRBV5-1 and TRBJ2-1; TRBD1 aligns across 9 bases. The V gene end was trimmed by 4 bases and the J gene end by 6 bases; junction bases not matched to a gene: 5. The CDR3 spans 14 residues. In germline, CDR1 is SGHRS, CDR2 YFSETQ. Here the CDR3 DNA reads TGCGCCAGCAGCGTGGGGGACAGGGCCAATGAGCAGTTCTTC. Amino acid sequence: CASSVGDRANEQFF.

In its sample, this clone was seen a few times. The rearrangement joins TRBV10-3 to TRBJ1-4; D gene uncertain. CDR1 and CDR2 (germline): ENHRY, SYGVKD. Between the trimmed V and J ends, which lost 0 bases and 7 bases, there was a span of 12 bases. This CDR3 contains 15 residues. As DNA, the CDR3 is TGTGCCATCAGTGAGTCTGGTCGGGCCAGTGAAAAACTGTTTTTT. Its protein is CAISESGRASEKLFF.

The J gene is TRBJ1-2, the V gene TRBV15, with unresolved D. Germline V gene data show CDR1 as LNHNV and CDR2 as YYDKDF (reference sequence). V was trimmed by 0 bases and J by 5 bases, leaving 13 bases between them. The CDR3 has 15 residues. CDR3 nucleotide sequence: TGTGCCACCAGCAGAGATCTGACCGGCGTTTATGGCTACACCTTC. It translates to CATSRDLTGVYGYTF.

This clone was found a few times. CDR3 in DNA: TGCGCCAGCAGCTCCACAGGGGAACAGCCCCAGCATTTT. This gives the protein CASSSTGEQPQHF. The rearrangement joins TRBV5-1 to TRBJ1-5, with 7 bases fitting TRBD1. The CDR3 is 13 residues long. Germline lookup yields CDR1 SGHRS and CDR2 YFSETQ. J gave up 7 bases and V 3 bases, and 4 bases lay outside the gene matches.

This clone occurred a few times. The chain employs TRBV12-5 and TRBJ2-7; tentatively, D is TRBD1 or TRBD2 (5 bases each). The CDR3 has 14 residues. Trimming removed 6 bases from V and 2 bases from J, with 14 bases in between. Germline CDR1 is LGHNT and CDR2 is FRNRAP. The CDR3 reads CASGLGPRAYEQYF. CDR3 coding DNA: TGTGCTAGTGGGCTGGGACCGCGGGCCTACGAGCAGTACTTC.

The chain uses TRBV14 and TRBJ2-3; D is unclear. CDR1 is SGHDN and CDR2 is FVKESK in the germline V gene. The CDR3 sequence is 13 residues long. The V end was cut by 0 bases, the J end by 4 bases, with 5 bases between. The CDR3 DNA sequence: TGTGCCAGCAGCCAAGAGTATTCAGATACGCAGTATTTT. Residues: CASSQEYSDTQYF.

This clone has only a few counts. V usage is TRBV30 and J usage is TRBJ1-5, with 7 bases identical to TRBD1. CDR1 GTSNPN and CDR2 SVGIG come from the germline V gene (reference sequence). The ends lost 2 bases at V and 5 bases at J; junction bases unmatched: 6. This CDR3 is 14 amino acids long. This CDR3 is CAWSTGTVDQPQHF. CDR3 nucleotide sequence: TGTGCCTGGAGTACAGGGACAGTCGATCAGCCCCAGCATTTT. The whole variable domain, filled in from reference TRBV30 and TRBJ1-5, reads SQTIHQWPATLVQPVGSPLSLECTVEGTSNPNLYWYRQAAGRGLQLLFYSVGIGQISSEVPQNLSASRPQDRQFILSSKKLLLSDSGFYLCAWSTGTVDQPQHFGDGTRLSIL.

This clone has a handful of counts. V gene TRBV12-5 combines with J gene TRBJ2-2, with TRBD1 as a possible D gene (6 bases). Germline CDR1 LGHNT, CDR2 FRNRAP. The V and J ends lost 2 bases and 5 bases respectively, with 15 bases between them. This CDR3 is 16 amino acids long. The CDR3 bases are TGTGCTAGTGGTTTGACAGGGTTTGAGAGGACCGGGGAGCTGTTTTTT. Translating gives CASGLTGFERTGELFF.

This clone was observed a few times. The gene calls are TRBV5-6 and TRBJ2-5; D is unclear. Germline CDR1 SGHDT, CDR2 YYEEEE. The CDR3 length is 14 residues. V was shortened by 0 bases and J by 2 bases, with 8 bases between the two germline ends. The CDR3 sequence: CASSLVIGQETQYF. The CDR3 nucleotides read TGTGCCAGCAGCTTGGTTATAGGACAAGAGACCCAGTACTTC.

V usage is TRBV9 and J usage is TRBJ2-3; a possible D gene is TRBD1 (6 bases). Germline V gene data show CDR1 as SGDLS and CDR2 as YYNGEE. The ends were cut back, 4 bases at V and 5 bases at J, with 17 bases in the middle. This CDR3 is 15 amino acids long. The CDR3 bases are TGTGCCAGCAGCCACCGCCTGGGGGCGGGAGATACGCAGTATTTT. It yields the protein CASSHRLGAGDTQYF. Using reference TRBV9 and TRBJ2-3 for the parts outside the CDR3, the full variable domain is DSGVTQTPKHLITATGQRVTLRCSPRSGDLSVYWYQQSLDQGLQFLIQYYNGEERAKGNILERFSAQQFPDLHSELNLSSLELGDSALYFCASSHRLGAGDTQYFGPGTRLTVL.

Here the CDR3 reads CASSVASRTGADEQFF. The CDR3 DNA is TGTGCCAGCAGCGTAGCTTCTCGGACAGGGGCCGATGAGCAGTTCTTC. The rearrangement links TRBV9 to TRBJ2-1; 9 nucleotides line up with TRBD1. The germline V gene encodes CDR1 SGDLS and CDR2 YYNGEE. The CDR3 has 16 amino acids. V dropped 0 bases and J dropped 8; count of bases not matched to a gene: 9.

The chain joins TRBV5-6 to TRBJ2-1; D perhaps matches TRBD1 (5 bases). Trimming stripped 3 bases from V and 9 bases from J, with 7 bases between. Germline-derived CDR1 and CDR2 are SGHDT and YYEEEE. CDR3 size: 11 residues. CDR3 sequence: CASSWGGEQFF. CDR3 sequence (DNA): TGTGCCAGCAGCTGGGGCGGTGAGCAGTTCTTC.

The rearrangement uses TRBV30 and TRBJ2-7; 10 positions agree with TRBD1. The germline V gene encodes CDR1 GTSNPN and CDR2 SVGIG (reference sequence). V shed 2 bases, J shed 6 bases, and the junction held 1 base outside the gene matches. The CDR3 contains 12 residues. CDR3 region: CAWSRDRGEQYV. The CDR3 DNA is TGTGCCTGGAGTCGGGACAGGGGCGAGCAGTACGTC.

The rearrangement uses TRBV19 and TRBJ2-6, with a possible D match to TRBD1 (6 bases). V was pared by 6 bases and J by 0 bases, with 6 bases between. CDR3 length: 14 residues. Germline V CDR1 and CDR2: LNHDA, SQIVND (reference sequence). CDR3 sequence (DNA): TGTGCCAGTAGGACAGGCTCTGGGGCCAACGTCCTGACTTTC. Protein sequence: CASRTGSGANVLTF.

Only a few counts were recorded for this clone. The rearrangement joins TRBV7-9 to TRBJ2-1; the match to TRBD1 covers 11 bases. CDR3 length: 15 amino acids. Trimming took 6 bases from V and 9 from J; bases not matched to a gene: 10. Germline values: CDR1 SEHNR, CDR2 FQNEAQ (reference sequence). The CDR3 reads CASRLGGTGGSEQFF. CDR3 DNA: TGTGCCAGCAGACTGGGCGGGACAGGGGGTTCTGAGCAGTTCTTC.

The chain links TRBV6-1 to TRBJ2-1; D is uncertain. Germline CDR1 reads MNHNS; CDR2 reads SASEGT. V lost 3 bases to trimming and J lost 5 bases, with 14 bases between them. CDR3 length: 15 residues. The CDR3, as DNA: TGTGCCAGCAGTGAGTCTGGTCATCCCAACAATGAGCAGTTCTTC. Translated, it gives CASSESGHPNNEQFF.

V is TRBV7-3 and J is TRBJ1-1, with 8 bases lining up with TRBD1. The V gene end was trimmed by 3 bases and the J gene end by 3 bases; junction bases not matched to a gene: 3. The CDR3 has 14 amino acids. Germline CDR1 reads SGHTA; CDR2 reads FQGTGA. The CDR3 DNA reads TGTGCCAGCAGCTTCAGGGGGCGAGACACTGAAGCTTTCTTT. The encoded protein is CASSFRGRDTEAFF.

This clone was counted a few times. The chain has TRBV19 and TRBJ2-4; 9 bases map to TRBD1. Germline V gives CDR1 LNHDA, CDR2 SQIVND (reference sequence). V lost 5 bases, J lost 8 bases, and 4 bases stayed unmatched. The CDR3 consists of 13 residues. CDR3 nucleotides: TGTGCCAGTAGTGCGGACAGGGGCCACATTCAGTACTTC. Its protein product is CASSADRGHIQYF.

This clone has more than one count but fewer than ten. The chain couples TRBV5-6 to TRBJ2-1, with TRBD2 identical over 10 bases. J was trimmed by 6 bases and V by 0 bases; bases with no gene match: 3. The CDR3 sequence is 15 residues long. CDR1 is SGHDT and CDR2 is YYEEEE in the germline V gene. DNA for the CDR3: TGTGCCAGCAGCTTGGCAGCGGGAGGGCTCAATGAGCAGTTCTTC. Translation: CASSLAAGGLNEQFF.

The CDR3 bases are TGCGCCAGCAGCGATGGACTAGCGGGGAGTAGAGCCAAAAACATTCAGTACTTC. Protein product: CASSDGLAGSRAKNIQYF. The chain couples TRBV5-1 to TRBJ2-4; 12 bases line up with TRBD2. In germline, CDR1 is SGHRS, CDR2 YFSETQ. V dropped 4 bases and J dropped 0; count of bases not matched to a gene: 8. This CDR3 region has 18 residues.

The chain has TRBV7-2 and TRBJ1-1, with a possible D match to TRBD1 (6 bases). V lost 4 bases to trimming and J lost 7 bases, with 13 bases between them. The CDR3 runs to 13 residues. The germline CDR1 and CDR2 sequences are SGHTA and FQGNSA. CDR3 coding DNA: TGTGCCAGCAGCTCACAGGGAGCCGGTGAAGCTTTCTTT. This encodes CASSSQGAGEAFF.

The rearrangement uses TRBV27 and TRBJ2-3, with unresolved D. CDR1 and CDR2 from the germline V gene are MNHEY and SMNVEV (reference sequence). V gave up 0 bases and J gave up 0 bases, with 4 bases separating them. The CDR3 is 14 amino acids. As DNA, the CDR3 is TGTGCCAGCAGTTTATCGGGAAGCACAGATACGCAGTATTTT. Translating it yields CASSLSGSTDTQYF.

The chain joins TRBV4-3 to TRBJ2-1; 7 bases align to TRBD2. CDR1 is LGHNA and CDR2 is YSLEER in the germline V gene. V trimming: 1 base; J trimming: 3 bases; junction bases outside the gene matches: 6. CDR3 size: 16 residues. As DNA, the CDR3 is TGCGCCAGCAGCCAAGTATCTAGCGGAGTCTACAATGAGCAGTTCTTC. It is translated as CASSQVSSGVYNEQFF.

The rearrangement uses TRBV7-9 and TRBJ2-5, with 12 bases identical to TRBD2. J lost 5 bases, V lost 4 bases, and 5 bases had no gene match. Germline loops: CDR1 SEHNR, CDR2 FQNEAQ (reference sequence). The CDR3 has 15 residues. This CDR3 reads CASSSLAGGLETQYF. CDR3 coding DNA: TGTGCCAGCAGCTCACTAGCGGGAGGTCTCGAGACCCAGTACTTC.

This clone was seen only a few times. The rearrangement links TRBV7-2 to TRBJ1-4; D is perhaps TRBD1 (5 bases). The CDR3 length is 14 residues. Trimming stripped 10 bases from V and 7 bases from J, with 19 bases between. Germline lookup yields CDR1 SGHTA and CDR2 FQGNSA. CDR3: CANHLRGPGEKLFF. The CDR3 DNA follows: TGTGCCAACCACCTAAGGGGACCCGGTGAAAAACTGTTTTTT.

The CDR3 DNA sequence: TGTGCCAGCAGTGGGACAGGGCACACAGATACGCAGTATTTT. Translation gives CASSGTGHTDTQYF. This rearrangement joins TRBV6-6 to TRBJ2-3; 9 bases are a match to TRBD1. The CDR3 spans 14 residues. The trim removed 5 bases at V and 2 bases at J, leaving 2 bases unmatched. CDR1 and CDR2 from the germline V gene are MNHNY and SVGAGI (reference sequence).

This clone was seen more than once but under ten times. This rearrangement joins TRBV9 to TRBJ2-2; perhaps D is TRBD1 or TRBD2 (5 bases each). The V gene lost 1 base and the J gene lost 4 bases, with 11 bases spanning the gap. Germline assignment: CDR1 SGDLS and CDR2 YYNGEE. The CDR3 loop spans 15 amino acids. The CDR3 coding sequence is TGTGCCAGCAGCGTACTATCGGGACCCACCGGGGAGCTGTTTTTT. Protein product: CASSVLSGPTGELFF.